This TCR beta chain derives from a study of T cell responses to AZD1222 COVID-19 vaccine (dated by TCRdb to the early 2020s). Regarding the research as a whole: TCR sequencing was performed for 230 to 250 trial participants, of whom around 210 were given two doses of AZD1222 and approximately 25 were given two doses of MenACWY control vaccine. Enrollment into the trials was organized by age into subgroups of 18-55, 56-69 and 70-plus years, and those subgroups contained about 160, 30 and 59 TCR-sequenced participants, respectively.

A note on this clone: There is no known antigen for this receptor. No base quality information exists; no much larger clone differs at one position.

The sample's time point label is to be understood as: about 28 days (+/-7) after the second vaccine dose. The sample's treatment or condition, from its label and the paper: meningococcal conjugate vaccine given as trial control. Vaccinee samples came from UK trials COV001 and COV002, including a single-blind randomized controlled phase 2/3 trial of AZD1222 (ChAdOx1 nCoV-19) in healthy adults. Trial participant PBMC samples were collected at day 0 and day 28 after the second dose for TCRbeta chain sequencing. The CDR3 regions of human TCRbeta chains were analyzed by immunosequencing. Per the original workflow: TCRs in the repertoires were matched against a reference library of SARS-CoV-2-specific TCRs that had been generated with the MIRA antigen-specificity platform. Breadth was defined as the fraction of unique TCRs that were SARS-CoV-2-associated, and depth was defined as the fraction of total T cells that were SARS-CoV-2-associated. Each spike-specific TCR was assigned to its reactive spike region and to a CD4 or CD8 class using the MIRA data. Log10-transformed breadth and depth values were compared by one-way ANOVA with Sidak's multiple comparisons tests. TCRdb stores this immuneACCESS table with in-frame sequences only. Part of the clones is absent; in the studies checked, under half of the shortfall reflects unresolved V genes, and no reason is known for the rest. The DNA gave D and trimming, while V, J and clone size come from that table. The sample table holds 75,000 to 95,000 clones, of which 88% were seen once. Together, the top ten hold over 8% of the sample.

What the research found in general, with its limitations: Participants were mostly white British, with more females than males. The authors suggested clonal diversity may have been underestimated. In the small 56-69-year group, the increase in depth fell short of significance, most likely because of low power. Conclusions about previously exposed vaccinees were limited because only six or seven AZD1222 recipients were SARS-CoV-2 seropositive at baseline. Reportedly, almost half of the unique spike-specific TCRs recognized epitopes lying outside the regions that are mutated in the B.1.351 and B.1.1.7 variants. Because no day 14 peak-response samples were available, the repertoires could be characterized only after the peak T cell response. After two AZD1222 doses, both the breadth and the depth of spike-specific TCRs were significantly higher than at day 0 and than in MenACWY recipients. The vaccine-associated CD4 TCRs covered the entire spike protein, and the dominant responses fell in regions 160-218 and 743-854.

CDR1 LNHDA and CDR2 SQIVND were looked up in the germline V gene (reference sequence). The CDR3 spans 14 residues, from the cysteine through the phenylalanine. The read is trimmed to its CDR3 DNA, 42 bases read in frame from base 1. V lost 5 bases and J lost 2 bases; the stretch between them is 9 bases long. This specimen consisted of peripheral blood, obtained 28 days after the second dose of the MenACWY control vaccine. This clonotype was obtained from an adult who received the MenACWY meningococcal vaccine as a control. The chain is encoded by TRBV19 joined to TRBJ1-4; TRBD1 is perhaps the D gene, given 5 matching bases. The DNA reads as follows: TGTGCCAGTAGTGGAGGGACTACTAATGAAAAACTGTTTTTT. Translated, it reads CASSGGTTNEKLFF.